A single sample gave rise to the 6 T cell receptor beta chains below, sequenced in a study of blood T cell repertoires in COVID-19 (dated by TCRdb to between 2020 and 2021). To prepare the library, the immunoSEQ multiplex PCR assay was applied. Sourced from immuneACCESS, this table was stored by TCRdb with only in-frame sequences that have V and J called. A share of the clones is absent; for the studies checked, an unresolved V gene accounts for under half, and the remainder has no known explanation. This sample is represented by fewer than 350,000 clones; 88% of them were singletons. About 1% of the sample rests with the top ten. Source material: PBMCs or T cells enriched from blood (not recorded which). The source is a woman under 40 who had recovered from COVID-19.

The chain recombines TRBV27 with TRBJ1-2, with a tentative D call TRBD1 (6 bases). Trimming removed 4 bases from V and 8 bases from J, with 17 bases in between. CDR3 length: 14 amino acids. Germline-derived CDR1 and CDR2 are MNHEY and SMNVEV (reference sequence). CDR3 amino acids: CASSSHRQAAGYTF. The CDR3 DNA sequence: TGTGCCAGCAGTTCCCACCGACAGGCCGCCGGCTACACCTTC.

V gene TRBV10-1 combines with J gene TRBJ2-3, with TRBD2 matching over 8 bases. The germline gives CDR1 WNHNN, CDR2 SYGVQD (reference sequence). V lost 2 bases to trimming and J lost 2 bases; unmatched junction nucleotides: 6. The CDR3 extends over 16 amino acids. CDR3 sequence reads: CASSEGLAGSTDTQYF. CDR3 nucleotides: TGCGCCAGCAGTGAGGGGCTAGCGGGCTCCACAGATACGCAGTATTTT.

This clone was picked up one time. CDR3 nucleotide sequence: TGTGCCAGCGGGAGGGGCCTCTCTGGGGCCAACGTCCTGACTTTC. Translated: CASGRGLSGANVLTF. The chain uses TRBV28 and TRBJ2-6; TRBD2 aligns across 7 bases. This CDR3 is built from 15 residues. Germline-derived CDR1 and CDR2 are MDHEN and SYDVKM. Trimming took 8 bases from V and 0 from J; bases not matched to a gene: 4.

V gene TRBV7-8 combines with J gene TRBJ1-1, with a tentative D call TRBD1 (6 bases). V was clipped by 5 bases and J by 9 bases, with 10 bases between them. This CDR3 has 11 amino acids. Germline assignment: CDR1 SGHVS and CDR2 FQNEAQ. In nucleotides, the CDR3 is TGTGCCAGCAGCCCCGGGACAAAAGCTTTCTTT. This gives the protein CASSPGTKAFF.

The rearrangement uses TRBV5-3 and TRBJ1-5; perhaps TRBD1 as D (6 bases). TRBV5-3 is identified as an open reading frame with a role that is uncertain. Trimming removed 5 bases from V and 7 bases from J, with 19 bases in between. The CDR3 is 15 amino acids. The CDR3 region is CARRPRGGTCQPQHF. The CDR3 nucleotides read TGTGCCAGAAGACCGAGGGGGGGGACTTGCCAGCCCCAGCATTTT.

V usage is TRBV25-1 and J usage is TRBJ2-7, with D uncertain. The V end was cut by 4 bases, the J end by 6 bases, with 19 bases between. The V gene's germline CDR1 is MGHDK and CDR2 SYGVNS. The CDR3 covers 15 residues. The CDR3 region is CASSGPLRPGGEQYF. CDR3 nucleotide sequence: TGTGCCAGCAGTGGCCCCCTCCGGCCCGGCGGCGAGCAGTACTTC.